A selection of T cell receptor beta chains follows, all from one sample in a study of blood T cell repertoires in COVID-19. The data were produced by immunoSEQ multiplex PCR, yet TCRdb's version contains in-frame clones alone and is incomplete. This sample yields roughly 240,000 clones, of which approximately 84% are seen a single time; over 1.5% belongs to the top ten. The source material was peripheral blood. These receptors originate from a woman at least 80 years old with acute or convalescent COVID-19. CDR3s include the opening cysteine and the closing phenylalanine or tryptophan. The D gene is left open where the match is weak. Clone size is given for some rows only: seen once, a few or many times, or a class if the clone is expanded.

few	TRBD2	TRBV28	TRBJ2-7	TGTGCCAGCAGTCCTAGCGGGAGTCTCAACGAGCAGTACTTC	CASSPSGSLNEQYF
once	TRBD2	TRBV30	TRBJ2-3	TGTGCCTGGAGGGGACTAGCGGAAAACACAGATACGCAGTATTTT	CAWRGLAENTDTQYF
-	-	TRBV20-1	TRBJ2-1	TGCAGTCCACAGCCTCGGAATGAGCAGTTCTTC	CSPQPRNEQFF
-	-	TRBV7-9	TRBJ1-1	TGTGCCAGCAGCTTAGGGGGACACGGCATGAACACTGAAGCTTTCTTT	CASSLGGHGMNTEAFF
-	TRBD2	TRBV18	TRBJ2-7	TGTGCCAGCTCACCGGCGGGACTAGCGGGGGGGAAGGGCTACGAGCAGTACTTC	CASSPAGLAGGKGYEQYF
-	-	TRBV12-3/TRBV12-4	TRBJ1-3	TGTGCCAGCAGTTTTGGAGGGCAGCACCACTATTTT	CASSFGGQHHYF
-	TRBD2	TRBV7-9	TRBJ2-7	TGTGCCAGCAGCTCTACCGGGACTAGCGCGTACGAGCAGTACTTC	CASSSTGTSAYEQYF
-	TRBD1	TRBV19	TRBJ1-6	TGTGCCAATCAAGGGACAGCCAGCTCCTATAATTCACCCCTCCACTTT	CANQGTASSYNSPLHF
-	-	TRBV7-3	TRBJ2-2	TGTGCCAGCAGCTCTCGGGACATCCACAGCGTTAGGAACACCGGGGAGCTGTTTTTT	CASSSRDIHSVRNTGELFF
-	TRBD1	TRBV5-1	TRBJ1-4	TGCGCCAGCACGCCGGGACAGGCTAATGAAAAACTGTTTTTT	CASTPGQANEKLFF
-	-	TRBV9	TRBJ2-2	TGTGCCAGCAGCGTAACAGCCGGGGGCACCGGGGAGCTGTTTTTT	CASSVTAGGTGELFF
-	-	TRBV5-1	TRBJ2-7	TGCGCCAGCGATAGGCCAGGGCCCTACGAGCAGTACTTC	CASDRPGPYEQYF
-	-	TRBV7-2	TRBJ1-5	TGTGCCAGCAGCTTAGGGGGGCTTTCCCATTATAGCAATCAGCCCCAGCATTTT	CASSLGGLSHYSNQPQHF
-	-	TRBV6-5	TRBJ1-4	TGTGCCAGCAGTTATGGGGGAGGCGAAAAACTGTTTTTT	CASSYGGGEKLFF
-	-	TRBV20-1	TRBJ2-5	TGCAGTGCTATGCTACGAGAGACCCAGTACTTC	CSAMLRETQYF
-	TRBD2	TRBV9	TRBJ2-1	TGTGCCAGCAGCGTAGTAGCGGGAGCTGGTGAGCAGTTCTTC	CASSVVAGAGEQFF
-	TRBD1	TRBV11-3	TRBJ1-2	TGTGCCAGCAGCTCCCCCGGGACAGGCCTCTATGGCTACACCTTC	CASSSPGTGLYGYTF
-	-	TRBV28	TRBJ1-2	TGTGCCAGCGGGGCAGGGGCTAACTATGGCTACACCTTC	CASGAGANYGYTF
-	TRBD2	TRBV6-2/TRBV6-3	TRBJ2-3	TGTGCCAGCAGCTCCGCCGGGACTAGCTATGACAGCACAGATACGCAGTATTTT	CASSSAGTSYDSTDTQYF
-	-	TRBV6-6	TRBJ2-7	TGTGCCAGCAGTTACTCTCCGGGAGTTTCCTACGAGCAGTACTTC	CASSYSPGVSYEQYF
many	-	TRBV11-3	TRBJ2-1	TGTGCCAGCAGCTTAGACCGGAGGTCCCGTGAGCAGTTCTTC	CASSLDRRSREQFF
once	TRBD1	TRBV5-6	TRBJ1-2	TGTGCCAGCAGCTCACAGGGGTTTGTCTATGGCTACACCTTC	CASSSQGFVYGYTF
-	-	TRBV30	TRBJ2-5	TGTGCCTGGACGCAAGGACAGATCCAAGAGACCCAGTACTTC	CAWTQGQIQETQYF
-	-	TRBV5-1	TRBJ2-5	TGCGCCAGCAGCTTTTTGCCGGGAGTCGCAGAGACCCAGTACTTC	CASSFLPGVAETQYF